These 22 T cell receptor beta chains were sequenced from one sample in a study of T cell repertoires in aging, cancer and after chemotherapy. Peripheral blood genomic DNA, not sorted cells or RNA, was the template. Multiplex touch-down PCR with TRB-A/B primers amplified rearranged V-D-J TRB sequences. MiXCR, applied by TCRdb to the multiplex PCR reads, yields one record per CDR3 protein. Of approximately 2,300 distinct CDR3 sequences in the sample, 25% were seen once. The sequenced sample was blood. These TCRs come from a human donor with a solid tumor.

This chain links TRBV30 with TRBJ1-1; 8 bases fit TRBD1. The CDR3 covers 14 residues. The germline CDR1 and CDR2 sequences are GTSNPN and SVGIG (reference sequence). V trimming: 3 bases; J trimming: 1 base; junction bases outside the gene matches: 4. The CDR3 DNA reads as TGTGCCTGGAGCTCCGGGACAGGGAACACTGAAGCTTTCTTT. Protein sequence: CAWSSGTGNTEAFF.

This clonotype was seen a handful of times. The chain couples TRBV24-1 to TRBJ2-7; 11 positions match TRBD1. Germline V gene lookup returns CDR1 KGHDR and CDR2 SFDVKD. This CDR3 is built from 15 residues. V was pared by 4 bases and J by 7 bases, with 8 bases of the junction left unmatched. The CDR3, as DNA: TGTGCCACCAGTGAGGGCCCGGGACAGGGGGATGAGCAGTACTTC. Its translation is CATSEGPGQGDEQYF.

DNA of the CDR3: TGCAGTGCCGGGACTAGCGGGAGTTGGTCCTACAATGAGCAGTTCTTC. Encoded protein: CSAGTSGSWSYNEQFF. The gene calls are TRBV20-1 and TRBJ2-1; TRBD2 agrees at 14 bases. Germline V gene lookup returns CDR1 DFQATT and CDR2 SNEGSKA (reference sequence). V trimming: 6 bases; J trimming: 1 base; junction bases outside the gene matches: 5. The CDR3 runs 16 residues.

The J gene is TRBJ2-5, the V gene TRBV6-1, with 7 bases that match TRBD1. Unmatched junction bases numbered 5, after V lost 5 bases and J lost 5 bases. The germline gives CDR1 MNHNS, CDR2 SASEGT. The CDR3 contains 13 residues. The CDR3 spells CASSPGGWETQYF. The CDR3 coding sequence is TGTGCCAGCAGTCCAGGGGGATGGGAGACCCAGTACTTC.

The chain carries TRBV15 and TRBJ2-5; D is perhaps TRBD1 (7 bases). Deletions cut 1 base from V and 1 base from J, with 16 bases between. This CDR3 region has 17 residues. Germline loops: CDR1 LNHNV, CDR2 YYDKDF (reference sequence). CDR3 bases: TGTGCCACCAGCAGAGTCGGGAACAGGGGAGGCCAAGAGACCCAGTACTTC. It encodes CATSRVGNRGGQETQYF.

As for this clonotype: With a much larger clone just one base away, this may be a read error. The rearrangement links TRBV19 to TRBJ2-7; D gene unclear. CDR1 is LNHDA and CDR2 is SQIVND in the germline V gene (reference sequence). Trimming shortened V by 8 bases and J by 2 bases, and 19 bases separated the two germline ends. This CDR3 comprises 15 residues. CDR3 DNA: TGTGCCAGTCCCCCACGGACGGGCGGAACCTACGAGCAGTACTTC. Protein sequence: CASPPRTGGTYEQYF. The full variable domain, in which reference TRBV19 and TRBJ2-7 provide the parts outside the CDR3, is DGGITQSPKYLFRKEGQNVTLSCEQNLNHDAMYWYRQDPGQGLRLIYYSQIVNDFQKGDIAEGYSVSREKKESFPLTVTSAQKNPTAFYLCASPPRTGGTYEQYFGPGTRLTVT.

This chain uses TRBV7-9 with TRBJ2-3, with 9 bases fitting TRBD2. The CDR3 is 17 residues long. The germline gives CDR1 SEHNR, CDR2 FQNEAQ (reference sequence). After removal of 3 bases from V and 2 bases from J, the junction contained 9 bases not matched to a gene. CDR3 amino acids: CASSFGLKRGATDTQYF. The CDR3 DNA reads TGTGCCAGCAGCTTTGGTCTGAAGCGGGGGGCCACAGATACGCAGTATTTT.

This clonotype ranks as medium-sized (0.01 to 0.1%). The DNA of the CDR3 is TGTGCCAGCAGTATTGGACAGCCCGAAAGGGACGCTTTCTTT. It encodes CASSIGQPERDAFF. The chain combines TRBV7-2 with TRBJ1-1, with D perhaps TRBD1 (6 bases). Germline V gene data show CDR1 as SGHTA and CDR2 as FQGNSA. The CDR3 runs to 14 residues. V was cut by 6 bases and J by 11 bases, with 22 bases left in between.

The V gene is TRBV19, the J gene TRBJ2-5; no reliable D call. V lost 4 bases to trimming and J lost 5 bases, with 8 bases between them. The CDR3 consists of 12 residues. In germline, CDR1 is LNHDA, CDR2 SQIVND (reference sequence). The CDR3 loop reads CASSKVGETQYF. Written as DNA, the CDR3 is TGTGCCAGTAGTAAGGTGGGCGAGACCCAGTACTTC.

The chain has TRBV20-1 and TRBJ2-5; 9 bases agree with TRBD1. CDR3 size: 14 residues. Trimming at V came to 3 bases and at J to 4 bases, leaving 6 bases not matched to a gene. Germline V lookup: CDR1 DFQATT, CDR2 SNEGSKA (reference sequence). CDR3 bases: TGCAGTGCTAGGAAAGGGACAGGGTCAGAGACCCAGTACTTC. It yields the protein CSARKGTGSETQYF.

The CDR3 is CASSFTPGGGGNTEAFF. The CDR3 region has the DNA TGTGCCAGCAGTTTCACCCCAGGGGGAGGGGGGAACACTGAAGCTTTCTTT. The chain joins TRBV27 to TRBJ1-1; 7 bases agree with TRBD1. From germline, CDR1 is MNHEY and CDR2 SMNVEV (reference sequence). V dropped 3 bases and J dropped 1; count of bases not matched to a gene: 11. The CDR3 loop spans 17 amino acids.

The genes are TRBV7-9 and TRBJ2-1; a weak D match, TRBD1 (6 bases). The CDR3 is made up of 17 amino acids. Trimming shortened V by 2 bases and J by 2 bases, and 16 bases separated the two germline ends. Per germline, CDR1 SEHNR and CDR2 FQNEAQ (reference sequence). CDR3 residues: CASSLTRGQGTYNEQFF. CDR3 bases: TGTGCCAGCAGCTTAACAAGAGGGCAGGGGACCTACAATGAGCAGTTCTTC.

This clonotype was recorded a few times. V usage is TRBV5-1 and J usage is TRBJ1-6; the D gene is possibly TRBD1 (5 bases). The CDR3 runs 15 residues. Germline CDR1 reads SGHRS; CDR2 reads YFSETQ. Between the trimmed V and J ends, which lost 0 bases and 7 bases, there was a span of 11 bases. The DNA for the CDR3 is TGCGCCAGCAGCTTGGAAGGGGCGAACAATTCACCCCTCCACTTT. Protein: CASSLEGANNSPLHF.

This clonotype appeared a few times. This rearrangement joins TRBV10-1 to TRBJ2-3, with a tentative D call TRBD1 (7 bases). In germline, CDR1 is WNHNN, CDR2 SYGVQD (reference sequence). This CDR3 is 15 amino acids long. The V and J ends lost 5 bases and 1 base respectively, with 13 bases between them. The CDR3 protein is CASSTGASGTDTQYF. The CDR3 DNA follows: TGCGCCAGCAGTACAGGGGCTAGCGGCACAGATACGCAGTATTTT.

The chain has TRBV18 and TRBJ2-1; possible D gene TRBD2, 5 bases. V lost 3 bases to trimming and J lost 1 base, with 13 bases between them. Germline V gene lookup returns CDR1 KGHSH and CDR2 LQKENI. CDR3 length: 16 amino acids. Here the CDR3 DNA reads TGTGCCAGCTCACCGTACGGGGTGGGGTCCTACAATGAGCAGTTCTTC. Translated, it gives CASSPYGVGSYNEQFF.

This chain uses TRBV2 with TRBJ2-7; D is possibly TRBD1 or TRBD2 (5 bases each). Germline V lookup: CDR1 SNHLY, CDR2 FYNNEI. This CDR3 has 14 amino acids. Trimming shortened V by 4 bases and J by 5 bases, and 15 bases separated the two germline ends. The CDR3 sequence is CASSAEIGTHEQYF. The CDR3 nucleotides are TGTGCCAGCAGTGCCGAGATAGGGACCCACGAGCAGTACTTC.

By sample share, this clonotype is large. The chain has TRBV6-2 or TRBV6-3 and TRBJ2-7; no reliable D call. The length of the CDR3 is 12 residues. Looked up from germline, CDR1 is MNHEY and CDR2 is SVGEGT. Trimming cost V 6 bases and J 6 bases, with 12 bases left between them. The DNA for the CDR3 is TGTGCCAGCAGCACCCCTCCTGGCGAGCAGTACTTC. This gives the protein CASSTPPGEQYF.

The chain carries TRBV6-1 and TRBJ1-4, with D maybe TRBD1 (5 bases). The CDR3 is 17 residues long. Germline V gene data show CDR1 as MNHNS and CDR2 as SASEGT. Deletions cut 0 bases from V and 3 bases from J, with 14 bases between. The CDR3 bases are TGTGCCAGCAGTGAAGCTATTTCAGGGAGATCTAATGAAAAACTGTTTTTT. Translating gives CASSEAISGRSNEKLFF.

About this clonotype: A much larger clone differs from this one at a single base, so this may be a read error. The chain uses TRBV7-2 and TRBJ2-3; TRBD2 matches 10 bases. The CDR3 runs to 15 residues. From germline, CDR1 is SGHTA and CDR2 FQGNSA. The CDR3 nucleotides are TGTGCCAGCAGCTGGAGGACTAGCGGCACAGATAAGCAGTATTTT. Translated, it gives CASSWRTSGTDKQYF.

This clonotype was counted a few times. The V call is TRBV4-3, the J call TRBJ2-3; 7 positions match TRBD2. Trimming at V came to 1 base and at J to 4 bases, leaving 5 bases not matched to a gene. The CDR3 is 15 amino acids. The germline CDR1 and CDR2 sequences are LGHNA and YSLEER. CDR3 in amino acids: CASSQGGGEADTQYF. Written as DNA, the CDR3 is TGCGCCAGCAGCCAAGGGGGGGGGGAGGCAGATACGCAGTATTTT.

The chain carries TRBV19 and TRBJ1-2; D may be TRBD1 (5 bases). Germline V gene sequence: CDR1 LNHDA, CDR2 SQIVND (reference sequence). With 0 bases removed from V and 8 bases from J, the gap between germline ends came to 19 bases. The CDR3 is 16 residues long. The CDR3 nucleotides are TGTGCCAGTAGTATAGATCTCGGGGCCTTCCTTGGCGGCTACACCTTC. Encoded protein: CASSIDLGAFLGGYTF.

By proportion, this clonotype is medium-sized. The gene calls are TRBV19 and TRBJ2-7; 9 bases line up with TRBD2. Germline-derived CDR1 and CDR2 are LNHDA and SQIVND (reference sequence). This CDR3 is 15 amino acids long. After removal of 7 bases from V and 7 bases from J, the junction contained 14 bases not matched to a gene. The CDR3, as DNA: TGTGCCAGTAAGCCAGGGATAGCGGGAGAAATAGAGCAGTACTTC. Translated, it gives CASKPGIAGEIEQYF.